Below are 21 T cell receptor beta chains sequenced from a single sample in a study of CD8+CD57+ T cells in acquired aplastic anemia. Patients picked for sequencing had shown CD8+CD57+ cell expansion detected by flow cytometry. CDR3 and TCR beta VDJ profiling relied on a genomic DNA template. MiXCR, run by TCRdb on the reads, gives a single entry per CDR3 protein. The profile covers hundreds of thousands of distinct CDR3 sequences, with 45% to 65% appearing a single time and under 1.5% taken by the ten largest. Sequencing was performed on sorted CD4+, CD8+, or CD8+CD57+ T cells (not recorded which) from PBMCs. Source of these receptors: a human donor with aplastic anemia.

The CDR3 sequence: CASSVASAEGPYEQYF. For the CDR3, the DNA is TGTGCCAGCAGCGTAGCTAGCGCGGAAGGTCCCTACGAGCAGTACTTC. The rearrangement links TRBV9 to TRBJ2-7; D is possibly TRBD2 (6 bases). Deletions cut 0 bases from V and 2 bases from J, with 15 bases between. The germline gives CDR1 SGDLS, CDR2 YYNGEE. The CDR3 sequence is 16 residues long.

The chain carries TRBV7-9 and TRBJ2-7; a weak D match, TRBD1 (7 bases). From germline, CDR1 is SEHNR and CDR2 FQNEAQ (reference sequence). The CDR3 consists of 14 residues. Trimming removed 5 bases at V and 3 bases at J, with 14 bases between. CDR3 loop: CASSASGGIYEQYF. The CDR3 bases are TGTGCCAGCAGCGCCTCAGGGGGGATCTACGAGCAGTACTTC.

This clonotype was seen repeatedly, ten times or more. The CDR3 spells CASSHRGRNTIYF. CDR3 DNA: TGTGCCAGCAGCCACAGGGGACGAAACACCATATATTTT. The rearrangement links TRBV12-3 or TRBV12-4 to TRBJ1-3, with 7 bases lining up with TRBD1. This CDR3 is built from 13 residues. J lost 5 bases, V lost 6 bases, and 4 bases had no gene match.

This chain links TRBV20-1 with TRBJ1-1, with 7 bases matching TRBD1. Germline V gene lookup returns CDR1 DFQATT and CDR2 SNEGSKA (reference sequence). The CDR3 spans 14 residues. The J segment lost 5 bases and the V segment lost 1 base, leaving 7 bases of the junction unmatched. CDR3 in amino acids: CSARGQAGGTEAFF. For the CDR3, the DNA is TGCAGTGCTAGAGGTCAGGCAGGGGGGACTGAAGCTTTCTTT.

This clonotype was picked up many times. The J gene is TRBJ2-1, the V gene TRBV3-1; TRBD1 is a possible D gene (5 bases). V gave up 7 bases and J gave up 7 bases, with 14 bases separating them. The CDR3 is made up of 13 amino acids. CDR1 LGHDT and CDR2 YNNKEL come from the germline V gene (reference sequence). The CDR3 nucleotides are TGTGCCAGCACCCAGCAGGGTGGGAATGAGCAGTTCTTC. As protein: CASTQQGGNEQFF.

This clonotype occurred many times. The chain uses TRBV5-1 and TRBJ2-3, with D perhaps TRBD1 (6 bases). This CDR3 has 16 amino acids. The V gene lost 4 bases and the J gene lost 1 base, with 16 bases spanning the gap. Germline V gene data show CDR1 as SGHRS and CDR2 as YFSETQ. The CDR3 DNA reads as TGCGCCAGCAGCACAGGACAGACTTCGGGCACAGATACGCAGTATTTT. Its translation: CASSTGQTSGTDTQYF.

The chain has TRBV5-1 and TRBJ2-2; no clear D. V was shortened by 0 bases and J by 10 bases, with 7 bases between the two germline ends. CDR1 SGHRS and CDR2 YFSETQ come from the germline V gene. This CDR3 comprises 12 residues. CDR3 in amino acids: CASSLVGEELFF. DNA for the CDR3: TGCGCCAGCAGCTTGGTGGGCGAGGAGCTGTTTTTT.

This clonotype was picked up one time. J is TRBJ1-2 and V is TRBV7-8; tentatively, D is TRBD1 (5 bases). The CDR3 sequence is 16 residues long. The V gene's germline CDR1 is SGHVS and CDR2 FQNEAQ. V dropped 1 base and J dropped 4 bases, with 16 bases sitting between them. This CDR3 is CASSLVGEAGIYGYTF. In nucleotides, the CDR3 is TGTGCCAGCAGCTTAGTTGGGGAGGCAGGGATCTATGGCTACACCTTC.

The chain carries TRBV10-1 and TRBJ2-1; a possible D gene is TRBD1 (6 bases). Germline values: CDR1 WNHNN, CDR2 SYGVQD (reference sequence). With 2 bases removed from V and 7 bases from J, the gap between germline ends came to 9 bases. This CDR3 is 13 amino acids long. The CDR3 region is CASSEGGRNEQFF. The CDR3 nucleotides are TGCGCCAGCAGTGAGGGGGGCCGGAATGAGCAGTTCTTC.

This clonotype occurred many times. The V call is TRBV29-1, the J call TRBJ2-7; 11 bases are a match to TRBD1. The germline CDR1 and CDR2 sequences are SQVTM and ANQGSEA. This CDR3 contains 11 residues. Trimming removed 6 bases from V and 5 bases from J; junction bases left unmatched: 0. The CDR3 reads CSVGQGDEQYF. In DNA, the CDR3 is TGCAGCGTGGGACAGGGGGACGAGCAGTACTTC.

The chain combines TRBV20-1 with TRBJ2-7; D possibly corresponds to TRBD1 (6 bases). CDR1 and CDR2 from the germline V gene are DFQATT and SNEGSKA (reference sequence). This CDR3 comprises 14 residues. Trimming stripped 5 bases from V and 3 bases from J, with 17 bases between. DNA of the CDR3: TGCAGTGCTGCCCGGGACACAAACTTCTACGAGCAGTACTTC. It yields the protein CSAARDTNFYEQYF.

In its sample, this clonotype was seen many times. V and J are TRBV5-8 and TRBJ1-1; D is ambiguous. The V end lost 1 base, the J end lost 10 bases, and 17 bases lay between the germline ends. This CDR3 has 14 amino acids. Germline values: CDR1 SGHTS, CDR2 YDEGEE. CDR3 protein: CASSLIFQSPGAFF. CDR3 DNA: TGTGCCAGCAGCTTGATCTTTCAGAGCCCCGGAGCTTTCTTT.

The CDR3 nucleotides are TGTGCCAGCAGCTCAGGACAGGTCTCCTACGAGCAGTACTTC. This sequence encodes CASSSGQVSYEQYF. The genes are TRBV7-3 and TRBJ2-7; 7 bases line up with TRBD1. Trimming took 4 bases from V and 0 from J; bases not matched to a gene: 3. Germline CDR1 reads SGHTA; CDR2 reads FQGTGA. The CDR3 extends over 14 amino acids. Combining the CDR3 with reference TRBV7-3 and TRBJ2-7 gives the whole variable domain GAGVSQTPSNKVTEKGKYVELRCDPISGHTALYWYRQSLGQGPEFLIYFQGTGAADDSGLPNDRFFAVRPEGSVSTLKIQRTERGDSAVYLCASSSGQVSYEQYFGPGTRLTVT.

This chain links TRBV6-5 with TRBJ1-3, with D unresolved. The CDR3 totals 14 residues. V gave up 0 bases and J gave up 4 bases, with 7 bases separating them. Germline values: CDR1 MNHEY, CDR2 SVGAGI. CDR3 protein: CASSYSGEGNTIYF. CDR3 DNA: TGTGCCAGCAGTTACTCCGGGGAAGGAAACACCATATATTTT.

This clonotype was counted many times. The genes are TRBV7-2 and TRBJ2-7, with 7 bases matching TRBD1. There are 13 residues in the CDR3. From germline, CDR1 is SGHTA and CDR2 FQGNSA. Trimming at V came to 5 bases and at J to 0 bases, leaving 1 base not matched to a gene. The CDR3 loop reads CASSGQVSYEQYF. In DNA, the CDR3 is TGTGCCAGCAGCGGACAGGTCTCCTACGAGCAGTACTTC. Together with reference TRBV7-2 and TRBJ2-7, the CDR3 gives the full variable domain: GAGVSQSPSNKVTEKGKDVELRCDPISGHTALYWYRQSLGQGLEFLIYFQGNSAPDKSGLPSDRFSAERTGGSVSTLTIQRTQQEDSAVYLCASSGQVSYEQYFGPGTRLTVT.

J is TRBJ2-1 and V is TRBV10-3; 14 bases match TRBD2. Germline CDR1 ENHRY, CDR2 SYGVKD. V gave up 2 bases and J gave up 8 bases; unmatched junction bases: 2. This CDR3 spans 15 amino acids. This CDR3 reads CAISERLAGGDEQFF. DNA of the CDR3: TGTGCCATCAGTGAGCGACTAGCGGGAGGGGATGAGCAGTTCTTC.

A word on this clonotype: A junction end diverges from the germline sequence, so it may reflect a read error. The chain has TRBV10-3 and TRBJ2-7; D not resolved. The CDR3 contains 13 residues. The germline V gene has CDR1 ENHRY and CDR2 SYGVKD. The CDR3 loop reads CASSYSWGYEQYF. CDR3 coding DNA: TGTGCCAGCAGTTACTCGTGGGGTTACGAGCAGTACTTC.

This clonotype was seen repeatedly, ten times or more. The chain recombines TRBV20-1 with TRBJ1-1; D gene uncertain. Trimming removed 3 bases at V and 7 bases at J, with 15 bases between. Looked up from germline, CDR1 is DFQATT and CDR2 is SNEGSKA (reference sequence). The CDR3 totals 13 residues. This CDR3 is CSARLRERDEAFF. CDR3 DNA: TGCAGTGCTAGGTTGAGGGAGCGGGATGAAGCTTTCTTT.

The V gene is TRBV6-5, the J gene TRBJ2-7; possible D gene TRBD2, 5 bases. This CDR3 has 12 amino acids. The germline CDR1 and CDR2 sequences are MNHEY and SVGAGI. Trimming stripped 2 bases from V and 9 bases from J, with 11 bases between. DNA of the CDR3: TGTGCCAGCAGTTACGAGGGCCGGGGGCAGTACTTC. Protein: CASSYEGRGQYF.

The chain recombines TRBV2 with TRBJ1-3; tentative D call: TRBD1 (5 bases). CDR3 length equals 15 residues. CDR1 is SNHLY and CDR2 is FYNNEI in the germline V gene. The V end was cut by 5 bases, the J end by 4 bases, with 15 bases between. CDR3 amino acids: CASSTDSGSGNTIYF. The CDR3 DNA sequence: TGTGCCAGCAGTACCGACTCAGGGAGCGGAAACACCATATATTTT.

This clonotype was picked up a small number of times. The chain couples TRBV20-1 to TRBJ1-1, with D uncertain. The V gene lost 5 bases and the J gene lost 3 bases, with 10 bases spanning the gap. The CDR3 has 12 amino acids. Germline lookup yields CDR1 DFQATT and CDR2 SNEGSKA (reference sequence). The CDR3 is CSALTADTEAFF. The CDR3 DNA reads as TGCAGTGCTTTGACGGCTGACACTGAAGCTTTCTTT.